At least ten counts were recorded for the clone carrying this TCR beta chain. The antigen remains unidentified. Germline V gene lookup returns CDR1 SEHNR and CDR2 FQNEAQ (reference sequence). V was clipped by 2 bases and J by 1 base, with 8 bases between them. The CDR3 is 14 amino acids. This sample stems from a study of T cells after yellow fever vaccination. Study-level background: Low-cell-number fractions underwent preparation using SMART-Seq v4 Ultra Low Input. Study observations and caveats: Most primary-vaccination clones recurred post-booster (just under 98% CD4, just over 85% CD8). The appearance of a small share of clonotypes in both CD4 and CD8 compartments was observed.

UMIs were added to TCR cDNA along with a universal primer site when it was made by 5'RACE template switching. TCRdb reprocessed the 5' RACE reads via MiXCR and lists one record per CDR3 protein. The profile shows around 360,000 distinct CDR3 sequences, roughly 10% of them singletons. The sequence came from a man younger than 35 who received the YFV17D yellow fever vaccine. The sample consisted of PBMCs, taken on the day of the first yellow fever vaccination. This rearrangement joins TRBV7-9 to TRBJ1-1; D gene unclear. This CDR3 is CASSLTDKNTEAFF. The DNA of the CDR3 is TGTGCCAGCAGCTTAACAGACAAGAACACTGAAGCTTTCTTT.